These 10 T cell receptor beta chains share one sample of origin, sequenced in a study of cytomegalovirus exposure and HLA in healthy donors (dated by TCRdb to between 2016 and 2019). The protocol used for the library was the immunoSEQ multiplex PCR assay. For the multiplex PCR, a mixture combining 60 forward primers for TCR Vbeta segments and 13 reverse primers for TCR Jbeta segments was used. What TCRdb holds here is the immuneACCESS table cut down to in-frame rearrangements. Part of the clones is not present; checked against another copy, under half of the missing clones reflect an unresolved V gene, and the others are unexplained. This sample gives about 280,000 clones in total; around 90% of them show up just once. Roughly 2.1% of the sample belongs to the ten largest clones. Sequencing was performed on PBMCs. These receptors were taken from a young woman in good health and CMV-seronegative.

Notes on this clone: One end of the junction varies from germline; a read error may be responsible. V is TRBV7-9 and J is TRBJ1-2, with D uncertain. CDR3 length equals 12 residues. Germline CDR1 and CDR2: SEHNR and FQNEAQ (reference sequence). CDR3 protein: CSSSLGSSGYTF. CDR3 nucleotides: TGTTCCAGCAGCTTAGGTAGTTCGGGCTACACCTTC.

In nucleotides, the CDR3 is TGCGCCAGCAGATACTGGGACAGGGCCTACTCCCCTAACTATGGCTACACCTTC. It encodes CASRYWDRAYSPNYGYTF. This sequence joins TRBV5-1 and TRBJ1-2, with TRBD1 matching over 9 bases. The CDR3 spans 18 residues. J lost 0 bases, V lost 5 bases, and 14 bases had no gene match. Germline CDR1 is SGHRS and CDR2 is YFSETQ. Full variable domain (remainder filled in from reference TRBV5-1 and TRBJ1-2): KAGVTQTPRYLIKTRGQQVTLSCSPISGHRSVSWYQQTPGQGLQFLFEYFSETQRNKGNFPGRFSGRQFSNSRSEMNVSTLELGDSALYLCASRYWDRAYSPNYGYTFGSGTRLTVV.

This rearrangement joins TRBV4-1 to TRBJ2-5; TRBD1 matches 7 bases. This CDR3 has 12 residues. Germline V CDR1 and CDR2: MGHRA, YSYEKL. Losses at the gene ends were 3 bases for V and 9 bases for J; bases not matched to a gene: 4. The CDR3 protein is CASSQVQGAQYF. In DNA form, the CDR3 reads TGCGCCAGCAGCCAGGTCCAGGGGGCCCAGTACTTC.

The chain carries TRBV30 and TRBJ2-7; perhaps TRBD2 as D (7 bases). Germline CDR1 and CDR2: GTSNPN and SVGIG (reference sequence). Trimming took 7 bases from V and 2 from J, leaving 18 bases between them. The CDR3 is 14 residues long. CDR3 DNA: TGTGCCTCCTTGGGGGGGGCCTACACCTACGAGCAGTACTTC. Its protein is CASLGGAYTYEQYF.

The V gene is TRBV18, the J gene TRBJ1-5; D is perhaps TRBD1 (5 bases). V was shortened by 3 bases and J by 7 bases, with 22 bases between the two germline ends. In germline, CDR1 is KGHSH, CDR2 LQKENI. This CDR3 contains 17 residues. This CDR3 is CASSPPWALGQGQPQHF. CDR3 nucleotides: TGTGCCAGCTCACCCCCTTGGGCTTTGGGGCAGGGACAGCCCCAGCATTTT.

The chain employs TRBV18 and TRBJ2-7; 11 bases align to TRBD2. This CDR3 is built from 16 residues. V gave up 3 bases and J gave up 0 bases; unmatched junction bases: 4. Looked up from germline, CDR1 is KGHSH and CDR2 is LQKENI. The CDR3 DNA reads TGTGCCAGCTCACCGGGACTAGCGGACCTCTCCTACGAGCAGTACTTC. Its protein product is CASSPGLADLSYEQYF. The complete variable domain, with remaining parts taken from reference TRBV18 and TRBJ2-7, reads NAGVMQNPRHLVRRRGQEARLRCSPMKGHSHVYWYRQLPEEGLKFMVYLQKENIIDESGMPKERFSAEFPKEGPSILRIQQVVRGDSAAYFCASSPGLADLSYEQYFGPGTRLTVT.

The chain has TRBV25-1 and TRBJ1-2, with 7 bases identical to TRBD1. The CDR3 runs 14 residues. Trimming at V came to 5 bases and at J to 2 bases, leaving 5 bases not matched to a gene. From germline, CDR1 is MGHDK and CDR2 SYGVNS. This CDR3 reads CASSYGQVNYGYTF. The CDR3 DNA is TGTGCCAGCAGTTACGGACAGGTCAACTATGGCTACACCTTC.

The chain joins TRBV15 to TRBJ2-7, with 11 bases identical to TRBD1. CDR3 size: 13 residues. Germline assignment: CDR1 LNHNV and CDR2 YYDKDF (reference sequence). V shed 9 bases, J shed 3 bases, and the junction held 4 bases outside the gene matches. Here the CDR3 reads CATGQGGGYEQYF. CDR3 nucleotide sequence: TGTGCCACGGGACAGGGGGGGGGCTACGAGCAGTACTTC.

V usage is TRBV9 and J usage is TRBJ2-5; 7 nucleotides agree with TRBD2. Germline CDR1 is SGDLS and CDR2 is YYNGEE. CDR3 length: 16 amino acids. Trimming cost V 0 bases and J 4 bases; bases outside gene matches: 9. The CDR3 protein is CASSVVSGGSPETQYF. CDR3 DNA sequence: TGTGCCAGCAGCGTAGTTTCCGGGGGGTCCCCAGAGACCCAGTACTTC.

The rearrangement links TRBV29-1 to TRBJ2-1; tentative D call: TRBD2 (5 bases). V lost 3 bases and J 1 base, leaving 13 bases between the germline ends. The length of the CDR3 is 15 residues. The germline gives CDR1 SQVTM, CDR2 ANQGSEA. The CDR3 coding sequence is TGCAGCGTTGACACGACATGGGAGTCCTACAATGAGCAGTTCTTC. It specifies CSVDTTWESYNEQFF.